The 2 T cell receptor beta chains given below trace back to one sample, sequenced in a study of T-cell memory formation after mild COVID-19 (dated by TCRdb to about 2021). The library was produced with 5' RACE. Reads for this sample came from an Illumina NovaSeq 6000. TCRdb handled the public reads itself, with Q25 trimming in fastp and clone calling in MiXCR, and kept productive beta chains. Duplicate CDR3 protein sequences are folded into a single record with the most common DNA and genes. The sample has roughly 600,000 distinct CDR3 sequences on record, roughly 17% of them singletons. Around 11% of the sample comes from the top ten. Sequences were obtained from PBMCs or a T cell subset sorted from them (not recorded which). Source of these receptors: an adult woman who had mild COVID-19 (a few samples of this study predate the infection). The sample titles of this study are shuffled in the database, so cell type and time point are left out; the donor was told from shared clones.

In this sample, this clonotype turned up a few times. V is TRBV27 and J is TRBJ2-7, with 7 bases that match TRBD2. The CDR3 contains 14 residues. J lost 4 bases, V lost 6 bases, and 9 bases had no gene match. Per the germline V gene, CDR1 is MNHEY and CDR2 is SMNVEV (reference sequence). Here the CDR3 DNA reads TGTGCCAGCAGCCAACGCGGGGGTACGTACGAGCAGTACTTC. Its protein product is CASSQRGGTYEQYF.

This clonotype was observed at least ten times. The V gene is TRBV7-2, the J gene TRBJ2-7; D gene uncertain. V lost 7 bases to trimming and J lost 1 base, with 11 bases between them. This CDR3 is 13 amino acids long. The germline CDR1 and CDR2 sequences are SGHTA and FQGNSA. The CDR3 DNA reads TGTGCCAGCACCTCAGACGGATCCTACGAGCAGTACTTC. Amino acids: CASTSDGSYEQYF. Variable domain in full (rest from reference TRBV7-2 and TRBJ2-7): GAGVSQSPSNKVTEKGKDVELRCDPISGHTALYWYRQSLGQGLEFLIYFQGNSAPDKSGLPSDRFSAERTGGSVSTLTIQRTQQEDSAVYLCASTSDGSYEQYFGPGTRLTVT.